These T cell receptor beta chains were read from a single sample in a study of TIL therapy for anti-PD-1-resistant metastatic lung cancer. The data were produced by immunoSEQ multiplex PCR, yet TCRdb's version contains in-frame clones alone and is incomplete. The table lists around 6,700 clones, roughly two thirds of them singletons. This sample comprised tumor tissue, obtained at baseline. The receptors here all came from a person between 30 and 79 years old with non-small cell lung cancer. Both conserved end residues are part of each CDR3. The order of the fields is clone size, V gene, D gene, J gene, CDR3 DNA, CDR3 protein. The D gene is left open where the match is weak. Size is omitted from some rows. Given values are once, few, many or a class for expanded clones.

size: NA; V: TRBV25-1; D: NA; J: TRBJ2-5; DNA: TGTGCCAGCAGTGCAAGCAGCCAAGAGACCCAGTACTTC; CDR3: CASSASSQETQYF
size: NA; V: TRBV11-2; D: NA; J: TRBJ2-5; DNA: TGTGCCAGCAGCTTAGTTGGTCGGGTCGGGAAAGAGACCCAGTACTTC; CDR3: CASSLVGRVGKETQYF
size: NA; V: TRBV28; D: NA; J: TRBJ1-1; DNA: TGTGCCAGCAGCCCCAGGGCCGGCGTAAGAGCTTTCTTT; CDR3: CASSPRAGVRAFF
size: NA; V: TRBV12-3/TRBV12-4; D: NA; J: TRBJ1-2; DNA: TGTGCCAGCAGTTTCGGGGGGGCCAGCTACACCTTC; CDR3: CASSFGGASYTF
size: NA; V: TRBV18; D: NA; J: TRBJ2-1; DNA: TGTGCCAGCGCTGGACTACACAATGAGCAGTTCTTC; CDR3: CASAGLHNEQFF
size: NA; V: TRBV30; D: NA; J: TRBJ1-4; DNA: TGTGCCTGGAGTGCCCCAGGCACTAATGAAAAACTGTTTTTT; CDR3: CAWSAPGTNEKLFF
size: NA; V: TRBV24-1; D: NA; J: TRBJ1-1; DNA: TGTGCCACCAGGGTGGACACTGAAGCTTTCTTT; CDR3: CATRVDTEAFF
size: NA; V: TRBV19; D: NA; J: TRBJ2-7; DNA: TGTGCCAGTAGTGCCCGGACAGACCGTCTCTACGAGCAGTACTTC; CDR3: CASSARTDRLYEQYF
size: NA; V: TRBV11-3; D: NA; J: TRBJ2-2; DNA: TGTGCCAGCAGACCCACAGGGTCCGGGGAGCTGTTTTTT; CDR3: CASRPTGSGELFF
size: NA; V: TRBV19; D: TRBD1; J: TRBJ1-5; DNA: TGTGCCAGTAGTACGACAGGGGTGGGGGGCAATCAGCCCCAGCATTTT; CDR3: CASSTTGVGGNQPQHF
size: NA; V: TRBV25-1; D: NA; J: TRBJ1-1; DNA: TGTGCCAGCAGTACCCGGGTGAACACTGAAGCTTTCTTT; CDR3: CASSTRVNTEAFF
size: medium-sized; V: TRBV6-6; D: TRBD1; J: TRBJ2-7; DNA: TGTGCCAGCAGTACCCAGGGGGATTCATGGACCTACGAGCAGTACTTC; CDR3: CASSTQGDSWTYEQYF
size: few; V: TRBV9; D: NA; J: TRBJ2-3; DNA: TGTGCCAGCAGCGTAGTCCCCTACATAACGGATTCCACAGATACGCAGTATTTT; CDR3: CASSVVPYITDSTDTQYF
size: NA; V: TRBV7-6; D: TRBD1; J: TRBJ1-1; DNA: TGTGCCAGCAGCGTGACAGGGGCGAACACTGAAGCTTTCTTT; CDR3: CASSVTGANTEAFF
size: NA; V: TRBV5-6; D: NA; J: TRBJ2-3; DNA: TGTGCCAGCAGCCTACCGGGAATCACAGATACGCAGTATTTT; CDR3: CASSLPGITDTQYF
size: NA; V: TRBV11-3; D: TRBD2; J: TRBJ2-7; DNA: TGTGCCAGCATCAATAGACTAGCGGGTGGAGAGCAGTACTTC; CDR3: CASINRLAGGEQYF
size: NA; V: TRBV5-1; D: TRBD2; J: TRBJ2-3; DNA: TGCGCCAGCAGCCCTCGGGAGGGGGGACTCACAGATACGCAGTATTTT; CDR3: CASSPREGGLTDTQYF
size: NA; V: TRBV9; D: TRBD1; J: TRBJ1-3; DNA: TGTGCCAGCAGCGTAGAAATCTCGACAGGGGGCGGCGACACCATATATTTT; CDR3: CASSVEISTGGGDTIYF